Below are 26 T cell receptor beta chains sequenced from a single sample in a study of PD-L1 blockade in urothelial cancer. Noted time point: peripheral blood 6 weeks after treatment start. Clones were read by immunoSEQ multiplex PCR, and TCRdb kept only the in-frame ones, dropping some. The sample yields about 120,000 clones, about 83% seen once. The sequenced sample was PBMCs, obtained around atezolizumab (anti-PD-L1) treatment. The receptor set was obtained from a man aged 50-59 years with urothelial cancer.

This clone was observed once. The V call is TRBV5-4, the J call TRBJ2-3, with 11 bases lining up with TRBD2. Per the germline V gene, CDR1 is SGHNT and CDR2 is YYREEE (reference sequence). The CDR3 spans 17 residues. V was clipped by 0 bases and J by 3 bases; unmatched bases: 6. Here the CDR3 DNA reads TGTGCCAGCAGCTTGGTAGCGGGAGGGCCCACGACAGATACGCAGTATTTT. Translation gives CASSLVAGGPTTDTQYF.

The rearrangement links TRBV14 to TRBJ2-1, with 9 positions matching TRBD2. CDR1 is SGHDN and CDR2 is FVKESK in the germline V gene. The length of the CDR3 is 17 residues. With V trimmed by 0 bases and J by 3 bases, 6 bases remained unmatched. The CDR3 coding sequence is TGTGCCAGCAGCCAAGATTGGGTAGCGGGAGTCTACAATGAGCAGTTCTTC. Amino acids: CASSQDWVAGVYNEQFF.

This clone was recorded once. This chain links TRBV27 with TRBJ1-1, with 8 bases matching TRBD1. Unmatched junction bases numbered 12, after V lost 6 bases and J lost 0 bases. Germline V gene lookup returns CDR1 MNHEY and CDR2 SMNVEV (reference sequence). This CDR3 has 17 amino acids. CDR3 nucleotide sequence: TGTGCCAGCAGCCGGACAGGGATACCCCTCATGAACACTGAAGCTTTCTTT. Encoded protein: CASSRTGIPLMNTEAFF.

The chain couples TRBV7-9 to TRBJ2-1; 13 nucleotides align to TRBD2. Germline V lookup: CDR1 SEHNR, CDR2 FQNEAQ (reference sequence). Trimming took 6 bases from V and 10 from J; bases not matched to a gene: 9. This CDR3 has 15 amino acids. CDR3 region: CASSPGLAGAGEQFF. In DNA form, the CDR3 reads TGTGCCAGCAGTCCCGGACTAGCGGGAGCTGGGGAGCAGTTCTTC.

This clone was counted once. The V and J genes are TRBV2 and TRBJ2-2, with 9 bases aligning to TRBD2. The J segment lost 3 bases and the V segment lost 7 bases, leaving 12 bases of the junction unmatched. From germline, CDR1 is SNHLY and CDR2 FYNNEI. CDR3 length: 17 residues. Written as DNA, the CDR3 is TGTGCCAGCATAGGCTTGGCGGGAGGGCGACACACCGGGGAGCTGTTTTTT. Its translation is CASIGLAGGRHTGELFF.

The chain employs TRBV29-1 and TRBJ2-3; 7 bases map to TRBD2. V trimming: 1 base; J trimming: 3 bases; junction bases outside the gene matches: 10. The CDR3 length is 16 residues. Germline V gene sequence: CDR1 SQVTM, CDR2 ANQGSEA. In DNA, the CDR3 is TGCAGCGTTGAAGCGGGTGGCGGGAGAAGAACAGATACGCAGTATTTT. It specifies CSVEAGGGRRTDTQYF.

CDR3 loop: CASSIKGRGVKNSPLHF. The CDR3 DNA reads TGTGCCAGTAGTATCAAAGGCAGGGGTGTAAAGAATTCACCCCTCCACTTT. The rearrangement links TRBV19 to TRBJ1-6; D is possibly TRBD1 (6 bases). Germline V lookup: CDR1 LNHDA, CDR2 SQIVND (reference sequence). The CDR3 has 17 amino acids. V was cut by 3 bases and J by 7 bases, with 19 bases left in between.

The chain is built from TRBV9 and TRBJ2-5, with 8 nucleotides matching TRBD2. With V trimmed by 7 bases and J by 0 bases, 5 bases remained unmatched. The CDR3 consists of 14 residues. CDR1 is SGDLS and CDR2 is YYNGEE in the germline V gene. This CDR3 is CASAGGGYQETQYF. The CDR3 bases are TGTGCCAGCGCGGGGGGCGGGTACCAAGAGACCCAGTACTTC.

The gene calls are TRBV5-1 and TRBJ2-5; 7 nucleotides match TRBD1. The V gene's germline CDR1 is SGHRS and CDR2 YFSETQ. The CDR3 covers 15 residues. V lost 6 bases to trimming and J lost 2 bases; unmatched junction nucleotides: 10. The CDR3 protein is CASTQNRGRQETQYF. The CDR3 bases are TGCGCCAGCACCCAAAACAGGGGCCGGCAAGAGACCCAGTACTTC.

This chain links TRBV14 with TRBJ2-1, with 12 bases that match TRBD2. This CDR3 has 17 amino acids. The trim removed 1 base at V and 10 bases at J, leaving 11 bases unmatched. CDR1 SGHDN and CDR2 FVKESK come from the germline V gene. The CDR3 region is CASSQGLAGAFLGEQFF. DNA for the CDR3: TGTGCCAGCAGCCAAGGACTAGCGGGAGCCTTTCTGGGGGAGCAGTTCTTC.

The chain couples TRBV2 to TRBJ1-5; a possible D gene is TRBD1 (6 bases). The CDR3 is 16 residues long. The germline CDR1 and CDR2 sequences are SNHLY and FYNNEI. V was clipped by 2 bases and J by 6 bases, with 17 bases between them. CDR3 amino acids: CASSERGWGGGQPQHF. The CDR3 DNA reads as TGTGCCAGCAGTGAAAGGGGATGGGGGGGCGGTCAGCCCCAGCATTTT.

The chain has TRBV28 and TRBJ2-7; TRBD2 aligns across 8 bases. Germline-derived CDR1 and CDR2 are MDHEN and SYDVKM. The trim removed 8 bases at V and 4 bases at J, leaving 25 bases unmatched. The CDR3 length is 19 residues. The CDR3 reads CASLTPTLSGGIVRYEQYF. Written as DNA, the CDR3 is TGTGCCAGCCTCACCCCGACTCTAAGCGGGGGAATTGTAAGATACGAGCAGTACTTC.

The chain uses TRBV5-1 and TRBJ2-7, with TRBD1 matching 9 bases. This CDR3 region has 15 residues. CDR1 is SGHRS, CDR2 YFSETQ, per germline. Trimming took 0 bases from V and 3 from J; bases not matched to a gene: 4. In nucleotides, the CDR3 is TGCGCCAGCAGCTTGGGACAGGGGGACCACTACGAGCAGTACTTC. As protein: CASSLGQGDHYEQYF.

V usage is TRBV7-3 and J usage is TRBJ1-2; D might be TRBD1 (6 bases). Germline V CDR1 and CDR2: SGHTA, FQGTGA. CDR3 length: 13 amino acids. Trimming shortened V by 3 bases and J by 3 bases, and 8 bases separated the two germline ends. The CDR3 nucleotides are TGTGCCAGCAGCTTTTCAGGGGACTATGGCTACACCTTC. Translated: CASSFSGDYGYTF.

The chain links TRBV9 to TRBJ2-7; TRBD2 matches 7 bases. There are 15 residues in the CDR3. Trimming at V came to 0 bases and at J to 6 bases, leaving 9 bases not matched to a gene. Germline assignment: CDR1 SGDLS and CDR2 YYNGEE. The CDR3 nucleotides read TGTGCCAGCAGCGTAGGTTGGGAGGGAGTAAGCGAGCAGTACTTC. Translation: CASSVGWEGVSEQYF.

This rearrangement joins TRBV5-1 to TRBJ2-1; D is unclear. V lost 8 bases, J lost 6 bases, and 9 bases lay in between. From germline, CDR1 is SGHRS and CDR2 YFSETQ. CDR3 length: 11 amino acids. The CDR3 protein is CASRRGNEQFF. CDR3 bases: TGCGCCAGTAGACGAGGCAATGAGCAGTTCTTC.

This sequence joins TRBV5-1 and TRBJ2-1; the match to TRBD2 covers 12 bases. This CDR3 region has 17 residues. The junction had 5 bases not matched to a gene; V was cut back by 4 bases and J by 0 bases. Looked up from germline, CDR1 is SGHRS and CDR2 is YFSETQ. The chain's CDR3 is CASSLGLAGSSYNEQFF. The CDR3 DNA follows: TGCGCCAGCAGCCTGGGACTAGCGGGTAGCTCCTACAATGAGCAGTTCTTC.

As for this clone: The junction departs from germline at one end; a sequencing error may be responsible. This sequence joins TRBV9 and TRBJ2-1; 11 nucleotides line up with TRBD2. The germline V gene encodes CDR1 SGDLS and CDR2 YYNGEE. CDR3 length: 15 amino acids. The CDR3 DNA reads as TGTGCCAGCAGTGTAGAGGGGACTAGCGGTCGTGAGCAGTTCTTC. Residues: CASSVEGTSGREQFF.

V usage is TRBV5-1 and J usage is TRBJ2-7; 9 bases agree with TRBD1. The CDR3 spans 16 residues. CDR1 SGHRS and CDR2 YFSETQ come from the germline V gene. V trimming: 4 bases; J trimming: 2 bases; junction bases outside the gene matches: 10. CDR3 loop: CASSPGRRQGAYEQYF. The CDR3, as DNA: TGCGCCAGCAGCCCAGGTAGACGACAGGGGGCCTACGAGCAGTACTTC.

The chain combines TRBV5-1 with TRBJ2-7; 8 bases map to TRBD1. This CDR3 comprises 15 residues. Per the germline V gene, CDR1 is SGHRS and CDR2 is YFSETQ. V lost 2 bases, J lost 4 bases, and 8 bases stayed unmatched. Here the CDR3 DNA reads TGCGCCAGCAGCTTTAGGACAGGGCTTCAGTACGAGCAGTACTTC. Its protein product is CASSFRTGLQYEQYF.

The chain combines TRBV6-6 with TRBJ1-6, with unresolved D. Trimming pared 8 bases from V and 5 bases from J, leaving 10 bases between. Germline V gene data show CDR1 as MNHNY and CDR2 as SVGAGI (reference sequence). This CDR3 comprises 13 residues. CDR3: CASGGRNNSPLHF. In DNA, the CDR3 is TGTGCCAGCGGAGGTCGTAATAATTCACCCCTCCACTTT.

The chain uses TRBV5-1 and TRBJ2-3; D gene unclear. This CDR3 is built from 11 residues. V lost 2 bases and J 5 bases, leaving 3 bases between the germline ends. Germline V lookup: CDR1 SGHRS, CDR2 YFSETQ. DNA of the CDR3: TGCGCCAGCAGCTTCCTAGATACGCAGTATTTT. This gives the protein CASSFLDTQYF.

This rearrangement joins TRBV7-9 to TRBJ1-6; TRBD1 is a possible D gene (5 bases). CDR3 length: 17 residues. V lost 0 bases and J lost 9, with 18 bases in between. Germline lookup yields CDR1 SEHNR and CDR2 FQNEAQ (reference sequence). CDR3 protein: CASSLATGSGGRSPLHF. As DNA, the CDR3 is TGTGCCAGCAGCTTAGCTACTGGTTCGGGGGGTCGTTCACCCCTCCACTTT.

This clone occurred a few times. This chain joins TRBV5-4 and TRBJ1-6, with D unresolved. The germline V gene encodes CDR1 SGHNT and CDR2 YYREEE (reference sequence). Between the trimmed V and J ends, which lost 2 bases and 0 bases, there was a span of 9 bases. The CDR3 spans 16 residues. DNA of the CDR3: TGTGCCAGCAGCTTTGAGCGGAGCTCCTATAATTCACCCCTCCACTTT. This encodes CASSFERSSYNSPLHF.

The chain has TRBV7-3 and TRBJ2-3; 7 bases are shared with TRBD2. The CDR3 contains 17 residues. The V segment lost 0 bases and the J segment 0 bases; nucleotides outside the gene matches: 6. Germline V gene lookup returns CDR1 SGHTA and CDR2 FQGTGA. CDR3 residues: CASSLTRLAGSTDTQYF. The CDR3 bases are TGTGCCAGCAGCTTAACAAGACTAGCTGGGAGCACAGATACGCAGTATTTT.

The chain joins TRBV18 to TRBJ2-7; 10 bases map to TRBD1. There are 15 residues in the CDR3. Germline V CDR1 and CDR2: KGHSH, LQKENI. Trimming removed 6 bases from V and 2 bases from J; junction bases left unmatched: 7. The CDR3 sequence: CASSADRGRAYEQYF. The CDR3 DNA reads TGTGCCAGCTCCGCTGACAGGGGGCGAGCCTACGAGCAGTACTTC.